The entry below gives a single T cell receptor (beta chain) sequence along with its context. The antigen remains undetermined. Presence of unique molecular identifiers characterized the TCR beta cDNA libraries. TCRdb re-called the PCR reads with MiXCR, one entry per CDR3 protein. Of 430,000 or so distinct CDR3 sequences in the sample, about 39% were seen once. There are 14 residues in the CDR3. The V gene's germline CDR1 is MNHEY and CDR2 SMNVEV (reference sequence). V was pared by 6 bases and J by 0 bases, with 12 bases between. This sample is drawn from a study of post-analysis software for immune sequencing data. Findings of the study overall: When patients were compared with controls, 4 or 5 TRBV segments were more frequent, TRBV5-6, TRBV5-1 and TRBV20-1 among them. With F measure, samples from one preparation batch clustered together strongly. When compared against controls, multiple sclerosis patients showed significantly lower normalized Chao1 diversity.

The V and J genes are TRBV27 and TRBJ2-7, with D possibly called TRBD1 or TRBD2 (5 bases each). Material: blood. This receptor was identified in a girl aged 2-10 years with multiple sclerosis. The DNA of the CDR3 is TGTGCCAGCAGGGGGACGGTGAGCTCCTACGAGCAGTACTTC. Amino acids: CASRGTVSSYEQYF.